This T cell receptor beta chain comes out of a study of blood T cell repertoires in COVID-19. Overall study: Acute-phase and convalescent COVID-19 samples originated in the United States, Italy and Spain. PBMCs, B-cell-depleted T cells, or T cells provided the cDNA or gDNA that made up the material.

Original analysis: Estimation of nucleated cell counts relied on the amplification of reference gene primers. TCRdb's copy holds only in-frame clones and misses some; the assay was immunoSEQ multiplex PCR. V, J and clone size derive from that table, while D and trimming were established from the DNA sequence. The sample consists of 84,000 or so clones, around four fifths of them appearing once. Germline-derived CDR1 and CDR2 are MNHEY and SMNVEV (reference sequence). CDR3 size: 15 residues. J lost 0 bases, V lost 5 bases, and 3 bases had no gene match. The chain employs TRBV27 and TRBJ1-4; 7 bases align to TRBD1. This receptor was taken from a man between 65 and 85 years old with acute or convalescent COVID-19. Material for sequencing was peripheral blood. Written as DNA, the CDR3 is TGTGCCAGCAGTAACAGGGGCGCAACTAATGAAAAACTGTTTTTT. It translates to CASSNRGATNEKLFF.